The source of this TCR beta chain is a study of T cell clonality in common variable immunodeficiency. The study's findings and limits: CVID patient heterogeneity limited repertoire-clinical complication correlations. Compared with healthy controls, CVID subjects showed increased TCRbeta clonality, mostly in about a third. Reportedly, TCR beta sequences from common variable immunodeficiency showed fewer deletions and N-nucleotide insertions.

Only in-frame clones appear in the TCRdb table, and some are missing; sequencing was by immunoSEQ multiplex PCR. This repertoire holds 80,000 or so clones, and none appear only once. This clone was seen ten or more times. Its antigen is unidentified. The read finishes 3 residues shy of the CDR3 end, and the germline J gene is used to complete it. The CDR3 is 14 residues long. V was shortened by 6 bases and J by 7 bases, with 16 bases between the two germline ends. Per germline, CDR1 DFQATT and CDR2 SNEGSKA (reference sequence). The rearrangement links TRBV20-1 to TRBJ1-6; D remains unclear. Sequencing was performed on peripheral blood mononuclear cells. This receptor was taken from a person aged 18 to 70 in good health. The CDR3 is CSAGEGIGNSPLHF. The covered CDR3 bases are TGCAGTGCCGGCGAGGGTATTGGAAATTCACCC.